The 30 T cell receptor beta chains below were found in one sample sequenced in a study of blood T cell repertoires in COVID-19. Profiling relied on immunoSEQ multiplex PCR, and the TCRdb table lists in-frame clones only, not all of them. Found here are approximately 50,000 clones, roughly 92% of them singletons; the top ten hold under 5.5%. The sequencing input was peripheral blood. These receptors were taken from a man aged 50 to 59 with active COVID-19.

This clone was counted a few times. The chain is built from TRBV13 and TRBJ1-3; a weak D match, TRBD1 (5 bases). Germline assignment: CDR1 PRHDT and CDR2 FYEKMQ (reference sequence). CDR3 size: 15 residues. Trimming took off 1 base at V and 0 bases at J, with 7 bases between the two ends. CDR3 in DNA: TGTGCCAGCAGCTTAGTGGGGGGCTCTGGAAACACCATATATTTT. Amino acids: CASSLVGGSGNTIYF.

The gene calls are TRBV24-1 and TRBJ2-1, with D maybe TRBD2 (5 bases). The germline CDR1 and CDR2 sequences are KGHDR and SFDVKD. Trimming shortened V by 1 base and J by 3 bases, and 9 bases separated the two germline ends. The CDR3 spans 15 residues. This CDR3 reads CATSDLVSGYNEQFF. CDR3 DNA: TGTGCCACCAGTGATTTAGTGAGCGGCTACAATGAGCAGTTCTTC.

The chain has TRBV7-9 and TRBJ2-7; TRBD1 agrees at 10 bases. V shed 5 bases, J shed 3 bases, and the junction held 10 bases outside the gene matches. The CDR3 spans 16 residues. Germline CDR1 reads SEHNR; CDR2 reads FQNEAQ (reference sequence). CDR3 protein: CASSDRFGTGDYEQYF. CDR3 in DNA: TGTGCCAGCAGCGACAGGTTTGGGACAGGGGACTACGAGCAGTACTTC.

The chain joins TRBV7-3 to TRBJ1-1; TRBD1 matches at 8 bases. The trim removed 2 bases at V and 4 bases at J, leaving 3 bases unmatched. The CDR3 is made up of 14 amino acids. Germline V gene sequence: CDR1 SGHTA, CDR2 FQGTGA. The CDR3 here is CASSLGTGPTEAFF. The CDR3, as DNA: TGTGCCAGCAGCTTAGGGACAGGCCCCACTGAAGCTTTCTTT.

The chain employs TRBV5-6 and TRBJ1-1; TRBD1 is a possible D gene (5 bases). The V and J ends lost 5 bases and 3 bases respectively, with 17 bases between them. CDR1 is SGHDT, CDR2 YYEEEE, per germline. The CDR3 contains 15 residues. The CDR3 is CASSSTGTGDTEAFF. CDR3 nucleotides: TGTGCCAGCAGTTCTACTGGGACTGGGGACACTGAAGCTTTCTTT. Filled out from reference TRBV5-6 and TRBJ1-1, the complete variable domain reads DAGVTQSPTHLIKTRGQQVTLRCSPKSGHDTVSWYQQALGQGPQFIFQYYEEEERQRGNFPDRFSGHQFPNYSSELNVNALLLGDSALYLCASSSTGTGDTEAFFGQGTRLTVV.

The J gene is TRBJ1-2, the V gene TRBV15, with TRBD1 matching over 10 bases. J lost 8 bases, V lost 5 bases, and 23 bases had no gene match. From germline, CDR1 is LNHNV and CDR2 YYDKDF (reference sequence). The CDR3 contains 19 residues. The CDR3 spells CATSFREGTGADRLRGYTF. CDR3 coding DNA: TGTGCCACCAGCTTCCGGGAGGGGACAGGGGCCGACCGGTTGCGCGGCTACACCTTC.

CDR3 amino acids: CASSLSGQHEAFF. Written as DNA, the CDR3 is TGTGCCAGCAGCCTATCAGGACAGCACGAAGCTTTCTTT. The chain has TRBV7-9 and TRBJ1-1; a possible D gene is TRBD1 (6 bases). The germline V gene encodes CDR1 SEHNR and CDR2 FQNEAQ (reference sequence). This CDR3 spans 13 amino acids. Between the trimmed V and J ends, which lost 5 bases and 8 bases, there was a span of 15 bases.

CDR3 in DNA: TGCAGTGCTAGTGTAGCGGGAGTAGACGAGCAGTACTTC. It encodes CSASVAGVDEQYF. The chain joins TRBV20-1 to TRBJ2-7, with TRBD2 matching over 9 bases. There are 13 residues in the CDR3. Per the germline V gene, CDR1 is DFQATT and CDR2 is SNEGSKA (reference sequence). J gave up 5 bases and V 3 bases, and 5 bases lay outside the gene matches.

This chain joins TRBV3-1 (or the pseudogene TRBV3-2) and TRBJ2-4; D unclear. The germline CDR1 and CDR2 sequences are LGHDT and YNNKEL (reference sequence). This CDR3 has 14 amino acids. Trimming cost V 0 bases and J 0 bases, with 3 bases left between them. The CDR3 spells CASSQDIAKNIQYF. The DNA for the CDR3 is TGTGCCAGCAGCCAAGATATAGCCAAAAACATTCAGTACTTC.

This clone showed up just once. The chain couples TRBV7-9 to TRBJ1-2, with D possibly TRBD1 on 5 matching bases. CDR1 is SEHNR, CDR2 FQNEAQ, per germline (reference sequence). This CDR3 is built from 16 residues. Trimming removed 1 base from V and 8 bases from J, with 20 bases in between. CDR3 loop: CASSLDGRRAGSGYTF. The CDR3 nucleotides read TGTGCCAGCAGCTTAGACGGGCGCAGGGCTGGTTCCGGCTACACCTTC.

This clone is a singleton in its sample. This sequence joins TRBV11-2 and TRBJ1-2, with TRBD1 matching over 10 bases. V shed 0 bases and J 5 bases; nucleotides not matched to a gene: 3. Germline V gene data show CDR1 as SGHAT and CDR2 as FQNNGV. This CDR3 has 15 amino acids. CDR3 sequence (DNA): TGTGCCAGCAGCTTAGATAGGGGACAGGGGTATGGCTACACCTTC. This translates into CASSLDRGQGYGYTF.

The count of this clone is one. The chain is built from TRBV27 and TRBJ1-4; D might be TRBD1 (5 bases). Trimming took 3 bases from V and 7 from J, leaving 9 bases between them. The CDR3 covers 13 residues. Germline V CDR1 and CDR2: MNHEY, SMNVEV (reference sequence). The CDR3: CASSLGEGEKLFF. The CDR3 coding sequence is TGTGCCAGCAGTTTGGGGGAGGGTGAAAAACTGTTTTTT.

The chain has TRBV5-1 and TRBJ1-4, with 7 bases that match TRBD1. Germline V gene data show CDR1 as SGHRS and CDR2 as YFSETQ. The CDR3 totals 15 residues. V shed 4 bases, J shed 4 bases, and the junction held 7 bases outside the gene matches. The CDR3 sequence is CASSSDRVGNEKLFF. CDR3 sequence (DNA): TGCGCCAGCAGCAGCGACAGGGTTGGTAATGAAAAACTGTTTTTT.

This chain joins TRBV4-1 and TRBJ1-4, with TRBD1 identical over 8 bases. Germline V gene lookup returns CDR1 MGHRA and CDR2 YSYEKL. With 1 base clipped from V and 3 bases from J, the junction kept 4 bases outside the gene matches. This CDR3 is 16 amino acids long. DNA for the CDR3: TGCGCCAGCAGCCAAGCACCACAGGGGGCTAATGAAAAACTGTTTTTT. This gives the protein CASSQAPQGANEKLFF.

The gene calls are TRBV28 and TRBJ2-5, with 14 bases aligning to TRBD2. The CDR3 consists of 17 residues. From germline, CDR1 is MDHEN and CDR2 SYDVKM. V lost 3 bases, J lost 2 bases, and 5 bases stayed unmatched. CDR3 DNA sequence: TGTGCCAGCAGTTTCCTGACTAGCGGGGGGGATCAAGAGACCCAGTACTTC. Encoded protein: CASSFLTSGGDQETQYF.

The rearrangement joins TRBV5-1 to TRBJ2-5; a possible D gene is TRBD2 (6 bases). The V gene's germline CDR1 is SGHRS and CDR2 YFSETQ. V was pared by 1 base and J by 5 bases, with 12 bases between. CDR3 size: 14 residues. CDR3 sequence (DNA): TGCGCCAGCAGCTTGTATGGGAGCGGGGAGACCCAGTACTTC. It specifies CASSLYGSGETQYF. Complete variable domain (other parts from reference TRBV5-1 and TRBJ2-5): KAGVTQTPRYLIKTRGQQVTLSCSPISGHRSVSWYQQTPGQGLQFLFEYFSETQRNKGNFPGRFSGRQFSNSRSEMNVSTLELGDSALYLCASSLYGSGETQYFGPGTRLLVL.

The chain recombines TRBV12-5 with TRBJ1-1; 9 nucleotides line up with TRBD1. CDR3 length: 14 residues. Trimming removed 7 bases from V and 5 bases from J; junction bases left unmatched: 8. Germline V gene lookup returns CDR1 LGHNT and CDR2 FRNRAP. CDR3 residues: CASDQRTGDTEAFF. The CDR3 nucleotides are TGTGCTAGTGACCAGAGGACAGGGGATACTGAAGCTTTCTTT.

The sample holds one count of this clone. The rearrangement uses TRBV28 and TRBJ1-1; 9 bases agree with TRBD1. CDR1 and CDR2 from the germline V gene are MDHEN and SYDVKM. The length of the CDR3 is 14 residues. J lost 5 bases, V lost 3 bases, and 4 bases had no gene match. The CDR3 sequence: CASSFTGGQTEAFF. CDR3 in DNA: TGTGCCAGCAGTTTCACAGGGGGCCAGACTGAAGCTTTCTTT.

This rearrangement joins TRBV10-3 to TRBJ1-1; 8 bases fit TRBD1. The CDR3 runs to 17 residues. From germline, CDR1 is ENHRY and CDR2 SYGVKD. Unmatched junction bases numbered 14, after V lost 3 bases and J lost 5 bases. The CDR3 sequence is CAISDSRRQGTYTEAFF. The CDR3 DNA follows: TGTGCCATCAGTGACTCAAGAAGACAGGGGACGTATACTGAAGCTTTCTTT.

The V gene is TRBV27, the J gene TRBJ1-5; 10 bases are shared with TRBD1. This CDR3 comprises 15 residues. V dropped 8 bases and J dropped 3; count of bases not matched to a gene: 7. The germline V gene encodes CDR1 MNHEY and CDR2 SMNVEV (reference sequence). CDR3 in DNA: TGTGCCAGCGCCTCCGGGACAGGGGTCAATCAGCCCCAGCATTTT. Its protein is CASASGTGVNQPQHF.

The chain is built from TRBV28 and TRBJ1-2, with 8 bases that match TRBD1. Trimming at V came to 5 bases and at J to 3 bases, leaving 5 bases not matched to a gene. CDR1 MDHEN and CDR2 SYDVKM come from the germline V gene. This CDR3 contains 14 residues. The CDR3 nucleotides read TGTGCCAGCAGTAGGACAGGGCACGACTATGGCTACACCTTC. Translating it yields CASSRTGHDYGYTF.

DNA of the CDR3: TGCGCCAGCAGCCAAGCTGCTACCTTCTACACCGGGGAGCTGTTTTTT. It specifies CASSQAATFYTGELFF. The chain has TRBV4-3 and TRBJ2-2; D is unclear. Looked up from germline, CDR1 is LGHNA and CDR2 is YSLEER. The CDR3 contains 16 residues. V dropped 1 base and J dropped 3 bases, with 12 bases sitting between them.

V is TRBV28 and J is TRBJ2-7; 10 bases are shared with TRBD2. The J segment lost 6 bases and the V segment lost 10 bases, leaving 6 bases of the junction unmatched. Germline V gene data show CDR1 as MDHEN and CDR2 as SYDVKM. This CDR3 contains 12 residues. CDR3 sequence reads: CAIGSGRPEQYF. In nucleotides, the CDR3 is TGTGCCATCGGTAGCGGGAGGCCCGAGCAGTACTTC.

This chain links TRBV12-5 with TRBJ2-3, with 7 positions matching TRBD1. The CDR3 extends over 18 amino acids. V gave up 5 bases and J gave up 3 bases; unmatched junction bases: 17. In germline, CDR1 is LGHNT, CDR2 FRNRAP. Here the CDR3 reads CASGPAPKTGERTDTQYF. CDR3 nucleotides: TGTGCTAGTGGTCCCGCACCAAAAACAGGGGAGAGGACAGATACGCAGTATTTT.

The rearrangement joins TRBV5-6 to TRBJ2-5, with 7 bases aligning to TRBD2. Germline V gives CDR1 SGHDT, CDR2 YYEEEE. The junction had 16 bases not matched to a gene; V was cut back by 1 base and J by 7 bases. CDR3 size: 17 residues. The CDR3 region is CASSLPSSGRIPGTQYF. In nucleotides, the CDR3 is TGTGCCAGCAGCTTGCCGTCTAGCGGCCGTATTCCGGGGACCCAGTACTTC. The full variable domain, with the rest looked up from reference TRBV5-6 and TRBJ2-5, is DAGVTQSPTHLIKTRGQQVTLRCSPKSGHDTVSWYQQALGQGPQFIFQYYEEEERQRGNFPDRFSGHQFPNYSSELNVNALLLGDSALYLCASSLPSSGRIPGTQYFGPGTRLLVL.

V is TRBV4-3 and J is TRBJ2-7; no clear D gene. Deletions cut 0 bases from V and 0 bases from J, with 21 bases between. Germline V gene data show CDR1 as LGHNA and CDR2 as YSLEER. This CDR3 has 19 residues. The CDR3 sequence: CASSQELLTYSQTSYEQYF. CDR3 bases: TGCGCCAGCAGCCAAGAGCTTCTGACCTACAGTCAAACCTCCTACGAGCAGTACTTC.

The rearrangement uses TRBV18 and TRBJ2-1, with 7 bases that match TRBD2. This CDR3 region has 15 residues. Germline V gene data show CDR1 as KGHSH and CDR2 as LQKENI. V shed 1 base and J 7 bases; nucleotides not matched to a gene: 7. The CDR3 region has the DNA TGTGCCAGCTCACCACAGGGTGCCGGGGGGAATGAGCAGTTCTTC. Amino acid sequence: CASSPQGAGGNEQFF.

This clone has a single count. The chain carries TRBV11-2 and TRBJ2-1, with D maybe TRBD2 (6 bases). The V end was cut by 0 bases, the J end by 6 bases, with 21 bases between. Per the germline V gene, CDR1 is SGHAT and CDR2 is FQNNGV. The CDR3 extends over 18 amino acids. The CDR3 coding sequence is TGTGCCAGCAGCTTAGATATTGCGGGGACCCCGACTTTCAATGAGCAGTTCTTC. This gives the protein CASSLDIAGTPTFNEQFF.

This chain joins TRBV7-9 and TRBJ1-4; D unclear. Germline assignment: CDR1 SEHNR and CDR2 FQNEAQ (reference sequence). V shed 0 bases and J shed 7 bases, with 12 bases lying between them. The CDR3 totals 15 residues. The chain's CDR3 is CASSLALGGGEKLFF. The CDR3 DNA follows: TGTGCCAGCAGCTTAGCGCTGGGTGGCGGTGAAAAACTGTTTTTT.

The chain links TRBV2 to TRBJ1-2, with D perhaps matching TRBD1 (6 bases). Germline V gene sequence: CDR1 SNHLY, CDR2 FYNNEI. V lost 7 bases and J 5 bases, leaving 14 bases between the germline ends. CDR3 length: 13 amino acids. The CDR3 sequence is CASNQDRNYGYTF. The CDR3 coding sequence is TGTGCCAGCAACCAGGACAGAAATTATGGCTACACCTTC.